This T cell receptor (beta chain) appears in the sequencing data of a study of blood T cell repertoires in COVID-19. Method: immunoSEQ multiplex PCR; TCRdb's copy keeps in-frame clones and lacks some. The profile shows 180,000 or so clones, roughly 76% of them singletons. With regard to this clone: The junction does not match germline at one end; this may be a read error.

The sample was peripheral blood. This receptor was identified in a woman aged 40 to 55 with COVID-19, enrolled during active disease.

CDR3 in DNA: TGCGCCAGCAGTCAATCGTTCAGGGGCATCTTT. Protein product: CASSQSFRGIF. The V call is TRBV23-1, the J call TRBJ1-1, with TRBD1 as a possible D gene (6 bases). TRBV23-1 is an ORF; its function is uncertain. The CDR3 is 11 residues long.